This is a list of T cell receptor beta chains from one sample in a study of blood T cell repertoires in COVID-19. Sequenced by immunoSEQ multiplex PCR; TCRdb stores in-frame clones only, minus some. The repertoire holds about 68,000 clones, with over 75% as singletons. The specimen was peripheral blood. Receptors were obtained from a man aged 40-55 years with COVID-19, enrolled during active disease. Each CDR3 is given with its conserved first and last residue. A D gene is named only where the DNA matches it firmly. Clone size is given for some rows only: seen once, a few or many times, or a class if the clone is expanded.

j_gene | abundance | v_gene | d_gene | CDR3nt | CDR3aa
TRBJ1-6 | NA | TRBV18 | TRBD1 | TGTGCCAGCCATTCGTGGGACAGGGACGGTTCACCCCTCCACTTT | CASHSWDRDGSPLHF
TRBJ2-3 | NA | TRBV5-4 | TRBD2 | TGTGCCAGCAGGAGGCTAGCGGGGGGATTGGATACGCAGTATTTT | CASRRLAGGLDTQYF
TRBJ1-5 | NA | TRBV28 | NA | TGTGCCAGCAGTTCCCCGACAGAGTATCAGCCCCAGCATTTT | CASSSPTEYQPQHF
TRBJ1-2 | NA | TRBV19 | TRBD1 | TGTGCCAGTAGGGCACAGGGGACTTTCTATGGCTACACCTTC | CASRAQGTFYGYTF
TRBJ1-3 | NA | TRBV6-2/TRBV6-3 | NA | TGTGCCAGCAGTACCAGGGATACTGGAAACACCATATATTTT | CASSTRDTGNTIYF
TRBJ2-5 | NA | TRBV29-1 | NA | TGCAGCGTTGCAACGACTTCCCAGTACTTC | CSVATTSQYF
TRBJ1-1 | NA | TRBV2 | NA | TGTGCCAGCAGGGGCGCGGGGGGCACTGAAGCTTTCTTT | CASRGAGGTEAFF
TRBJ1-5 | NA | TRBV19 | NA | TGTGCCAGTACTCCGCCCACAGGGTCGAGCCAGCCCCAGCATTTT | CASTPPTGSSQPQHF
TRBJ2-6 | NA | TRBV5-1 | NA | TGCGCCAGCAGGTTGGCAGGCTCTGGGGCCAACGTCCTGACTTTC | CASRLAGSGANVLTF
TRBJ2-3 | NA | TRBV2 | TRBD1 | TGTGCCAGCAGCCGGGACAGCGCCACAGATACGCAGTATTTT | CASSRDSATDTQYF
TRBJ1-1 | NA | TRBV7-2 | TRBD1 | TGTGCCAGCAGCCCGCGAAACAGGGGGGAAGCTTTCTTT | CASSPRNRGEAFF
TRBJ2-2 | NA | TRBV5-1 | NA | TGCGCCAGCAGTGCCGGGAGTTCGAACACCGGGGAGCTGTTTTTT | CASSAGSSNTGELFF
TRBJ2-7 | NA | TRBV9 | TRBD2 | TGTGCCAGCAGCGTAGGTCAACTAGCGGACTACGAGCAGTACTTC | CASSVGQLADYEQYF
TRBJ2-7 | NA | TRBV4-2 | NA | TGTGCCAGCAGCCAAACCCCGGGACAACCCTACGAGCAGTACTTC | CASSQTPGQPYEQYF
TRBJ1-5 | NA | TRBV9 | TRBD1 | TGTGCCAGCAGCACCGGGACAGGGAGTCAGCCCCAGCATTTT | CASSTGTGSQPQHF
TRBJ2-7 | once | TRBV28 | TRBD1 | TGTGCCAGCAGTATTTCCGGGACAGGTGGCTACGAGCAGTACTTC | CASSISGTGGYEQYF
TRBJ2-7 | NA | TRBV3-1/TRBV3-2 | NA | TGTGCCAGCAGCCAGGCCTGGGACTCCGAACTAAGGCAGTACTTC | CASSQAWDSELRQYF
TRBJ2-5 | NA | TRBV6-5 | NA | TGTGCCAGCACCCCAGAGGAGGGGTCGGAGACCCAGTACTTC | CASTPEEGSETQYF
TRBJ2-2 | NA | TRBV28 | TRBD2 | TGTGCCAGCAGGTCAGCGGGGCACCCGAACACCGGGGAGCTGTTTTTT | CASRSAGHPNTGELFF
TRBJ2-1 | few | TRBV9 | TRBD1 | TGTGCCAGCAGCGTAGTTAGCCAGGGGGACAATGAGCAGTTCTTC | CASSVVSQGDNEQFF
TRBJ2-3 | NA | TRBV5-1 | TRBD1 | TGCGCCAGCAGCCTGAGTGCCGGGACAGAGAGAGATACGCAGTATTTT | CASSLSAGTERDTQYF
TRBJ2-1 | NA | TRBV7-8 | TRBD1 | TGTGCCAGCATCCGCCAGACAGGGGTTGGCGGTGAGCAGTTCTTC | CASIRQTGVGGEQFF
TRBJ2-7 | NA | TRBV6-5 | TRBD1 | TGTGCCAGTAATCAGGGGGCCTCCTACGAGCAGTACTTC | CASNQGASYEQYF
TRBJ1-1 | NA | TRBV5-1 | TRBD1 | TGCGCCAGCAGCTTGAAGGGGGCCGGTGAAGCTTTCTTT | CASSLKGAGEAFF
TRBJ1-1 | NA | TRBV5-1 | TRBD1 | TGCGCCAGCAGCTCCGGGACAGGGAGGACTGAAGCTTTCTTT | CASSSGTGRTEAFF
TRBJ1-4 | NA | TRBV11-2 | TRBD1 | TGTGCCAGCAGCACGGGACAGGGCAATGAAAAACTGTTTTTT | CASSTGQGNEKLFF
TRBJ2-5 | NA | TRBV5-1 | TRBD1 | TGCGCCAGCAGCGCCCCCGGGACAGAAGAGACCCAGTACTTC | CASSAPGTEETQYF
TRBJ1-6 | NA | TRBV6-6 | NA | TGTGCCAGCAGCCTCCAGGGGACGGGTTGGAATTCACCCCTCCACTTT | CASSLQGTGWNSPLHF
TRBJ2-7 | NA | TRBV24-1 | NA | TGTGCCACTGATCGGGGGTACCTCTACGAGCAGTACTTC | CATDRGYLYEQYF
TRBJ2-1 | NA | TRBV23-1 | NA | TGCGCCGGACGCGGTGCGGGGCCCACCTACAATGAGCAGTTCTTC | CAGRGAGPTYNEQFF
TRBJ2-3 | NA | TRBV7-9 | TRBD2 | TGTGCCAGCAGCTTGTCGCATGTAGGGACTAGCGGTGCAGATACGCAGTATTTT | CASSLSHVGTSGADTQYF
TRBJ2-3 | NA | TRBV9 | TRBD2 | TGTGCCAGCAGCGTAGATCCGAGCGGGGGGAGAACAGATACGCAGTATTTT | CASSVDPSGGRTDTQYF
TRBJ1-2 | NA | TRBV10-3 | TRBD1 | TGTGCCATCGGAGGACAGGGCCGTAACTATGGCTACACCTTC | CAIGGQGRNYGYTF
TRBJ2-7 | NA | TRBV10-3 | TRBD2 | TGTGCCACTAGGACTAGCGGGTTATACGAGCAGTACTTC | CATRTSGLYEQYF
TRBJ2-5 | NA | TRBV5-1 | NA | TGCGCCAGCAGCTCGGGGGAATTAGAGACCCAGTACTTC | CASSSGELETQYF
TRBJ2-4 | NA | TRBV30 | NA | TGTGCCTGGAGTCCAGATACGGGGTGGGACATTCAGTACTTC | CAWSPDTGWDIQYF
TRBJ1-1 | NA | TRBV6-6 | NA | TGTGCCAGCAGCCCCGGACAGTCGAACACTGAAGCTTTCTTT | CASSPGQSNTEAFF
TRBJ2-1 | NA | TRBV4-1 | TRBD2 | TGCGCCAGCAGCCAGAGTCTAGCGGGTATTAACAATGAGCAGTTCTTC | CASSQSLAGINNEQFF
TRBJ1-6 | NA | TRBV30 | NA | TGTGCCTGGAGTGTTCAGGGTCCCTATAATTCACCCCTCCACTTT | CAWSVQGPYNSPLHF
TRBJ2-2 | NA | TRBV3-1/TRBV3-2 | TRBD1 | TGTGCCAGCAGCCCCAGACAGGGGGCTTTGGGGGAGCTGTTTTTT | CASSPRQGALGELFF
TRBJ1-1 | NA | TRBV10-3 | NA | TGTGCCATCAGTGAGAGTGGGGCTGCTACTTCGTACACTGAAGCTTTCTTT | CAISESGAATSYTEAFF
TRBJ2-3 | NA | TRBV20-1 | NA | TGCAGTGCTAGTTCCCTCCCAGGGGCAGATACGCAGTATTTT | CSASSLPGADTQYF
TRBJ2-1 | NA | TRBV12-5 | TRBD2 | TGTGCTAGTGGTTTGCTAGGTCTAGCGGGGGGCGATAGGCGATTCAGTGAGCAGTTCTTC | CASGLLGLAGGDRRFSEQFF
TRBJ1-3 | NA | TRBV19 | NA | TGTGCCAGTAGTATTATTGGGACACCTTCTGGAAACACCATATATTTT | CASSIIGTPSGNTIYF
TRBJ2-5 | NA | TRBV10-3 | TRBD1 | TGTGCCATCAGTGACTCGCACAGGGGGCCCCAGGGGGAGACCCAGTACTTC | CAISDSHRGPQGETQYF
TRBJ1-5 | NA | TRBV18 | NA | TGTGCCAGCTCCTACTCAGGGGATAGCAATCAGCCCCAGCATTTT | CASSYSGDSNQPQHF
TRBJ2-3 | NA | TRBV30 | TRBD2 | TGTGCCTGCCGCGGGGGGAGGGATACGCAGTATTTT | CACRGGRDTQYF
TRBJ1-2 | NA | TRBV28 | NA | TGTGCCAGCAGCCTTATCCCGGGTACCGTCTATGGCTACACCTTC | CASSLIPGTVYGYTF
TRBJ2-2 | NA | TRBV27 | NA | TGTGCCAGCAGTTTGGGACTCGCCGGGGAGCTGTTTTTT | CASSLGLAGELFF
TRBJ2-7 | NA | TRBV27 | TRBD1 | TGTGCCAGCAGTTTAGGACAGGGGGCAAGCGAGCAGTACTTC | CASSLGQGASEQYF
TRBJ2-7 | NA | TRBV2 | TRBD1 | TGTGCCAGCAGCGGGACAGGGAAGGCCGAGCAGTACTTC | CASSGTGKAEQYF
TRBJ2-7 | NA | TRBV5-1 | TRBD2 | TGCGCCAGCAGCTTGACTAGCGGGAGGACCAACGAGCAGTACTTC | CASSLTSGRTNEQYF
TRBJ2-7 | NA | TRBV10-3 | NA | TGTGCCATCAGTGAGTCGTCGGGTATCAACTACGAGCAGTACTTC | CAISESSGINYEQYF